Listed here is a single T cell receptor (beta chain). Its specific antigen is unknown. No base quality values were provided; no much bigger clone lies one nucleotide off. This entry belongs to a study of cytomegalovirus exposure and HLA in healthy donors (dated by TCRdb to about 2017). About the study as a whole: An earlier analysis of some 600 of the donors reported around 280 Gb of sequence data and about 120 million unique TCR beta sequences obtained from around 180 million T cells. The later analysis used no new phenotypic data to find candidate immune exposures, relying instead on TCR beta sequences and their occurrence across donors. A later genetic analysis took genome-wide SNP genotypes for about 55% of the 666 donors and used that subset as a discovery cohort. Alongside the repertoire data, information on donor age, sex, ethnicity and CMV serostatus was compiled. Typing coverage varied by locus: 629-630 donors for A, B, C, DRB1 and DQB1; approximately 500 for DQA1; approximately 570 for DPA1; under 490 for DPB1. An earlier analysis of 500 to 750 of the donors applied high-throughput TCR beta sequencing to assess whether each TCR beta V gene segment acted as functional or pseudogenic. Every repertoire in the discovery cohort had been generated on one and the same sequencing platform. The genetic ancestry cluster associated with self-reported Caucasian donors included approximately 85% of the roughly 400 genotyped donors. An early release that covered about 640 HLA-typed donors contained about 300 gigabases of sequencing data and about 93 million unique TCR sequences. The study combined high-throughput TCR immunosequencing, statistical association of individual TCRs with disease status, and machine learning to predict cytomegalovirus infection status. A separate validation cohort of over 95 different subjects was used in addition to the approximately 700-subject first cohort. Among over 350 genotyped donors of the cohort, an average of about 240,000 unique TCR beta nucleotide sequences were sequenced per donor, around 18% of them non-productive. The aim of the study was to test whether cataloging public T cell receptors could identify signatures of past pathogen exposure. Class I and class II HLA loci were covered by the typing at four-digit resolution. Because of strong linkage in the cohort, roughly five DR-DQ haplotypes were treated as single units for association and clustering. The study used immunosequencing to profile the T cell repertoires of several hundred subjects and linked those repertoires to cytomegalovirus serostatus. A later analysis re-examined previously published TCR beta repertoires from more than 600 donors and added high-resolution HLA genotyping to investigate patterns of TCR occurrence.

V drops 2 bases and J drops 0 bases, leaving 7 bases in between. The germline V gene specifies SGHVS as CDR1 and FQNEAQ as CDR2. Measured from the cysteine to the phenylalanine, the CDR3 is 14 residues long. Of the read, only the CDR3 DNA is kept; its 42 bases are in frame from base 1. The library was obtained by the immunoSEQ multiplex PCR assay. For the multiplex PCR, a mixture combining 60 forward primers for TCR Vbeta segments and 13 reverse primers for TCR Jbeta segments was used. Amplification of the CDR3 region of rearranged TCR beta genes was performed with a multiplex PCR assay on genomic DNA. The Illumina HiSeq System was used to sequence the amplified TCR beta libraries as 87-base-pair reads. The authors' pipeline ran thus. Across the 500 to 850 repertoires, a later analysis counted 60 million to 90 million unique TCR beta chains, roughly 11 million of which were shared by at least two donors. Raw reads were error-corrected and collapsed into unique sequences by a nearest-neighbor algorithm in which closely related sequences were merged to remove PCR and sequencing errors. Alignment of CDR3 sequences to IMGT reference sequences was used to assign V, D and J gene segments. For a sequence to be retained, at least a six-nucleotide match to both a V gene segment and a J gene segment was required. Rearrangements were called productive when the CDR3 lacked stop codons and stayed in frame with V and J; all others were non-productive. CDR3 was defined according to IMGT convention as the region running from the second conserved V-encoded cysteine to the conserved J-encoded phenylalanine. In an earlier analysis of around 600 of the donors, sequences lacking an unambiguous match to a single V gene segment were excluded. An earlier analysis of approximately 590 of the donors classified V segments as functional when productive rearrangements were above 56.7% and as segregating when the standard deviation between donors was above 5%. A statistical classification framework was built to diagnose cytomegalovirus status from the catalog of TCR beta chain sequences. In a later analysis, TCR nucleotide sequences were compared against IMGT/GENE-DB human TR gene sequences so that V and J genes could be assigned. The TCRdist pipeline was used in a later analysis to assign CDR3 sequences and most-parsimonious VDJ recombination scenarios. A later analysis defined each TCR beta chain by its CDR3 amino acid sequence plus V-gene family, and excluded reads lacking a unique V-gene family. To address suspected cross-contamination and a sequencing artifact, a later analysis removed a few hundred highly shared, low-generation-probability nucleotide sequences. In a later analysis, a clonal expansion index for each public chain was calculated from normalized within-repertoire ranks of inferred template counts. A later analysis computed generation probabilities with a VDJ recombination model fitted to out-of-frame rearrangements, and checked the results against IGoR. In a later analysis, TCR-TCR, TCR-HLA and TCR-CMV co-occurrence was scored with hypergeometric tests, and a repertoire-size bias correction was applied to TCR pairs. In a later analysis, false discovery rates were estimated by permuting HLA or CMV assignments 20 times. In a later analysis, co-occurring TCRs were grouped using DBSCAN, with TCRdist sequence similarity added in when clustering inside HLA-allele-positive subsets. Repertoires with fewer than 30,000 or more than 120,000 public chains, plus five repertoires with anomalous nucleotide sharing, were excluded from co-occurrence clustering. TCRdb provides this immuneACCESS table in a form limited to in-frame rearrangements. Some clones are lacking; in checked studies, under half of them reflect an unresolved V gene, and why the rest are absent is not known. The D gene and trimming were derived from the DNA, and the V and J assignments and clone size from that table. The sample table lists approximately 180,000 clones, roughly 73% of them with a count of one. The biggest ten clones account for around 1.9% of the sample.

The cohort comprised around 700 healthy bone marrow donors. Cohort members were all nominally healthy when sampled, although unrecorded immune exposures were likely present. The donor tested CMV seronegative, placing the donor among the 350 or so seronegative members of the cohort. A peripheral blood sample was provided by each donor, and peripheral blood mononuclear cells were used for TCR beta sequencing. The Qiagen DNeasy Blood Extraction Kit was used to extract genomic DNA from the blood cell samples. The paper as a whole reports these results and caveats: According to the authors, the approach could potentially be generalized to other disease states and immunological phenotypes. Across donors, most TCR sequences were observed very rarely, whereas some public TCRs were present in many individuals. The classifier was reported to diagnose cytomegalovirus status with high specificity and sensitivity in both the original cohort and the validation cohort. In a later analysis, most CMV-associated TCR beta chains were found to appear HLA-restricted, with HLA associations seemingly driven largely by CMV exposure. Because HLA typing was missing for some donors at each locus, association tests included only the typed subset. Some IMGT-functional V segments, including TRBV6-2 and TRBV6-3, could not be distinguished by the 87-base-pair reads and were therefore excluded. A later analysis found that HLA-associated TCR beta chains were more clonally expanded and had lower generation probabilities than equally common non-associated chains. The only immune exposure information available for the cohort was CMV serostatus. When HLA alleles, especially DR and DQ, strongly co-occurred, TCR associations were difficult to assign to individual alleles. In a later analysis, the rate of TCR association differed among HLA loci, with DRB1 alleles having the most associated TCRs and HLA-C alleles having the fewest. In a later analysis, more than 15,000 TCR beta sequences were associated with specific HLA alleles at a false discovery rate of 0.05. An earlier analysis of 450 to 750 of the donors showed that most TCR beta V segments appeared in productive rearrangements either about 87% or about 30% of the time, which broadly matched IMGT annotations. Over 15 rarely observed V segments, including chromosome 9 orphons, were excluded from the earlier analysis of about 600 of the donors because counts were too low. A few of the identified cytomegalovirus-associated TCR beta chains were confirmed in vitro to be specific for cytomegalovirus antigens. A further reported finding was that TCR beta sequences accurately predicted the HLA-A and HLA-B alleles for most subjects in the first cohort. The sequencing pipeline was judged likely to have produced a cluster of highly shared sequence variants as a technical artifact. The cohort was sequenced for TCR beta chains only, and without alpha or paired-chain data the features that could be detected were limited. In a later analysis, several top co-occurrence clusters were reported to appear linked to parvovirus B19, influenza, CMV and Epstein-Barr virus. The study gave a list of some 150 TCR beta chains associated with cytomegalovirus. Correlated functional status among segregating V segments might be attributable to linkage disequilibrium, but an unknown experimental factor could not be ruled out. According to a later genetic analysis, donors in an Asian-associated ancestry cluster had fewer N-insertions in productive TCRs than the roughly 700-donor mean. Roughly uniform sequencing depth across donors was assumed in presence/absence analyses, although this assumption may not hold. An association between a missense DCLRE1C variant and V-gene and J-gene trimming of TCR beta chains was found in a later genetic analysis and replicated in an independent cohort.

The sequenced material came from PBMCs. The receptor was derived from a young woman in good health and CMV-seronegative. Recombination linked TRBV7-8 to TRBJ1-2, with no D gene named confidently. The sequence in DNA is TGTGCCAGCAGCTTACGGTCCGCTAACTATGGCTACACCTTC. Translated, this gives CASSLRSANYGYTF.